Here is one T cell receptor (beta chain) with its context. This CDR3 comprises 14 residues. Looked up from germline, CDR1 is SEHNR and CDR2 is FQNEAQ (reference sequence). V dropped 5 bases and J dropped 5; count of bases not matched to a gene: 3. This sample was taken from a study of blood T cell repertoires in COVID-19. Turning to the study itself: Acute and convalescent COVID-19 specimens originated in the United States, Italy and Spain.

Study processing details: Nucleated cell number was recorded as an estimate derived from reference gene primer amplification. Sequenced by immunoSEQ multiplex PCR; TCRdb stores in-frame clones only, minus some. That table furnishes V, J and clone size, whereas the DNA furnished D and trimming. The sample consists of 55,000 to 75,000 clones, around 80% of them appearing once. Sequenced material: peripheral blood. This TCR came from a human donor in a cohort sampled during active COVID-19. The chain joins TRBV7-9 to TRBJ2-2; 9 positions match TRBD1. Here the CDR3 reads CASSNRGRTGELFF. CDR3 coding DNA: TGTGCCAGCAGCAACAGGGGGCGAACCGGGGAGCTGTTTTTT.